This T cell receptor beta chain was sequenced for a study of blood T cell repertoires in COVID-19. Study-wide background: T cells, B-cell-depleted T cells, or PBMCs supplied cDNA or gDNA.

Libraries were prepared by immunoSEQ multiplex PCR; TCRdb keeps only in-frame clonotypes and omits some of them. The table lists about 200,000 clones, about 79% of them singletons. V shed 3 bases and J shed 0 bases, with 8 bases lying between them. The CDR3 has 14 residues. Germline V lookup: CDR1 SNHLY, CDR2 FYNNEI. The sequenced sample consisted of peripheral blood. The V gene is TRBV2, the J gene TRBJ1-1; D ambiguous. This sequence was found in a man in his fifties with active or convalescent COVID-19. The CDR3 DNA reads TGTGCCAGCAGTGAGGACTGGGTGAACACTGAAGCTTTCTTT. Amino acid sequence: CASSEDWVNTEAFF. The full variable domain, with the rest looked up from reference TRBV2 and TRBJ1-1, is EPEVTQTPSHQVTQMGQEVILRCVPISNHLYFYWYRQILGQKVEFLVSFYNNEISEKSEIFDDQFSVERPDGSNFTLKIRSTKLEDSAMYFCASSEDWVNTEAFFGQGTRLTVV.